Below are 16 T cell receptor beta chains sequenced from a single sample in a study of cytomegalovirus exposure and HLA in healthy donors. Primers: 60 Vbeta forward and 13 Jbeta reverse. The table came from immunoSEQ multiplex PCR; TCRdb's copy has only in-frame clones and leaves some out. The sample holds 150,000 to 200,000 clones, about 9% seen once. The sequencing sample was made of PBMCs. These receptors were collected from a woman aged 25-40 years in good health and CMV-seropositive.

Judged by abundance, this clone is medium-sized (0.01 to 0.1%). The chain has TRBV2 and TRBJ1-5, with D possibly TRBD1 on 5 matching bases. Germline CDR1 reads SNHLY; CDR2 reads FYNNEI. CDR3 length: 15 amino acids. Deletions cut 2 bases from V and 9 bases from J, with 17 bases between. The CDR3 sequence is CASSELGGEGWPQHF. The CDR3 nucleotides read TGTGCCAGCAGTGAACTTGGGGGGGAAGGTTGGCCCCAGCATTTT.

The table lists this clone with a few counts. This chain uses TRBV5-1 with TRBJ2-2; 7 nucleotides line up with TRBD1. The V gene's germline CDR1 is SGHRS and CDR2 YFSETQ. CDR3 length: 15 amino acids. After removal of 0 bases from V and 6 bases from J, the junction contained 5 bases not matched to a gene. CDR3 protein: CASSLDQTGAGELFF. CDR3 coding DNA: TGCGCCAGCAGCTTGGACCAAACAGGGGCCGGGGAGCTGTTTTTT.

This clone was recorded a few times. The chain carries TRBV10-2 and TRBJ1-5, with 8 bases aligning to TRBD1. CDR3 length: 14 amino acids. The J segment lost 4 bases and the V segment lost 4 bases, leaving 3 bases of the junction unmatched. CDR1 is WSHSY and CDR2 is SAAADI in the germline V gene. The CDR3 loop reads CASSGWTGNQPQHF. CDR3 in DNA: TGCGCCAGCAGTGGATGGACAGGGAATCAGCCCCAGCATTTT.

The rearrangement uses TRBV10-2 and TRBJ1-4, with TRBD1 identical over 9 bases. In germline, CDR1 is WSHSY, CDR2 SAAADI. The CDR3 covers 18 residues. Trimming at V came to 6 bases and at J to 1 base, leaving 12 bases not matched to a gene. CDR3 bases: TGCGCCAGCAGCGCTCCGGGACAGGGCGGTTTAACTAATGAAAAACTGTTTTTT. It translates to CASSAPGQGGLTNEKLFF.

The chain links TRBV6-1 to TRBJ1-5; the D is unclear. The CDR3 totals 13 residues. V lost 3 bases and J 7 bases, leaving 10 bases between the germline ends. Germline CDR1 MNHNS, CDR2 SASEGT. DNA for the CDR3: TGTGCCAGCAGTGAGACACGCGGGCAGCCCCAGCATTTT. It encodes CASSETRGQPQHF.

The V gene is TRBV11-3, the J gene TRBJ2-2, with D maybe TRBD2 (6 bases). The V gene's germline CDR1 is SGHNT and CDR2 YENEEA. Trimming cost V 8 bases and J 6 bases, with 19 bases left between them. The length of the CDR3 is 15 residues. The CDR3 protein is CASSWGLVGAGELFF. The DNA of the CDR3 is TGTGCCAGCTCCTGGGGACTCGTAGGGGCCGGGGAGCTGTTTTTT.

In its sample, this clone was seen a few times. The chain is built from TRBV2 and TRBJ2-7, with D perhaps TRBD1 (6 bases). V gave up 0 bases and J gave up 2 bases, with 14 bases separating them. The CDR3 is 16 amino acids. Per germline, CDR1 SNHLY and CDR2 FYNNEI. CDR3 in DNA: TGTGCCAGCAGTGAAGCCTTGCAGGGGCCCCCCTACGAGCAGTACTTC. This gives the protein CASSEALQGPPYEQYF.

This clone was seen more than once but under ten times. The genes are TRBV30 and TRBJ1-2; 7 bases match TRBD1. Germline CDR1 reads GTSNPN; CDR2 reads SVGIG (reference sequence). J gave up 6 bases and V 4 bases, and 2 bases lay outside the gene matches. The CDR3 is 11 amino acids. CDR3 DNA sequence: TGTGCCTGGAACAGGGGAAATGGCTACACCTTC. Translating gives CAWNRGNGYTF.

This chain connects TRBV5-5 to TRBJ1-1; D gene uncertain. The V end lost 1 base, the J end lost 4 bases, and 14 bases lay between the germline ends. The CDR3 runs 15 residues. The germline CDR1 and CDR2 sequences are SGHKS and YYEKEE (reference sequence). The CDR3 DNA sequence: TGTGCCAGCAGCTTGCAGTCGGGGAGGTTCACTGAAGCTTTCTTT. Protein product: CASSLQSGRFTEAFF.

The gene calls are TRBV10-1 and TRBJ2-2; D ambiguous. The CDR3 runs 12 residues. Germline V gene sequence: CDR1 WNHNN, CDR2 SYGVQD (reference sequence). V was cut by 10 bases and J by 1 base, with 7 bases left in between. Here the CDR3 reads CATSRNTGELFF. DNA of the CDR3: TGCGCCACCTCCCGGAACACCGGGGAGCTGTTTTTT.

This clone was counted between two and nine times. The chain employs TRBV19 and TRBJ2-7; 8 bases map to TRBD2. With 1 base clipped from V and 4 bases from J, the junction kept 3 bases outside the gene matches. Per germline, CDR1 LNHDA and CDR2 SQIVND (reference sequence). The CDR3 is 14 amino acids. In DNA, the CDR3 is TGTGCCAGTAGTATAGCACTAGCGGATTACGAGCAGTACTTC. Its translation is CASSIALADYEQYF.

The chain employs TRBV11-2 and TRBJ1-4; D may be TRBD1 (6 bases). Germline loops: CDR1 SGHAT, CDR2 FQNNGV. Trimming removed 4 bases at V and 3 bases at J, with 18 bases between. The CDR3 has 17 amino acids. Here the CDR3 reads CASSSQGTPVSNEKLFF. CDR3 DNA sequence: TGTGCCAGCAGCTCCCAGGGGACACCAGTTTCTAATGAAAAACTGTTTTTT. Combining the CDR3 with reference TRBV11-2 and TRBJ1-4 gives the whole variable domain EAGVAQSPRYKIIEKRQSVAFWCNPISGHATLYWYQQILGQGPKLLIQFQNNGVVDDSQLPKDRFSAERLKGVDSTLKIQPAKLEDSAVYLCASSSQGTPVSNEKLFFGSGTQLSVL.

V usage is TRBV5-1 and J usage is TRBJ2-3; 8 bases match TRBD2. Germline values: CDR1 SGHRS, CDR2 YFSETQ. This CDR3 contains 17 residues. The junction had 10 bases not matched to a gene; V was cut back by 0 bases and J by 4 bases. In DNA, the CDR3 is TGCGCCAGCAGCTTGGCCGGGGAGCGGGAGTCCCCAGATACGCAGTATTTT. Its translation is CASSLAGERESPDTQYF.

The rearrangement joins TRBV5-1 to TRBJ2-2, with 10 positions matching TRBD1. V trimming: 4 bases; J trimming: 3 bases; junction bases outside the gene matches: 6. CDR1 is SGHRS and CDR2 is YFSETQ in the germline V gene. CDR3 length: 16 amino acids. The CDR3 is CASSTDRGHDTGELFF. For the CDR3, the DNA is TGCGCCAGCAGCACCGACAGGGGGCATGACACCGGGGAGCTGTTTTTT.

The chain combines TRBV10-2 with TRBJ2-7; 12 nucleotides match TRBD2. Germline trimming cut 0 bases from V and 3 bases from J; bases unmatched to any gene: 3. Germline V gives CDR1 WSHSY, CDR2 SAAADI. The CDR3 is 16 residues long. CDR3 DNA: TGCGCCAGCAGTGAGTCGAGGGGACTAGCGGGCTACGAGCAGTACTTC. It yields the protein CASSESRGLAGYEQYF.

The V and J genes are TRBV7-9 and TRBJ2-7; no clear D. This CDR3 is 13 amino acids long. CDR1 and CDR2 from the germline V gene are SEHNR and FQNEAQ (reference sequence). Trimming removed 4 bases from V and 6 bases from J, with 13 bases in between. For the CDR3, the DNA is TGTGCCAGCAGCTCGACCCGCGGATCCGAGCAGTACTTC. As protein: CASSSTRGSEQYF.